Listed below are T cell receptor beta chains from one sample, sequenced in a study of cytomegalovirus exposure and HLA in healthy donors. The assay was immunoSEQ multiplex PCR, and TCRdb's table has in-frame clones only and misses some. The data contain approximately 130,000 clones, over 65% of them singletons. Sequencing was performed on PBMCs. These receptors came from a man aged 50 or older in good health and CMV-seronegative. CDR3s include the opening cysteine and the closing phenylalanine or tryptophan. The D gene is left open where the match is weak. Clone size is shown for a subset of rows, as once, few, many or a class of expanded clone.

CDR3aa: CASSSPGRGQPQHF
CDR3nt: TGTGCCAGCAGTTCACCAGGGCGCGGTCAGCCCCAGCATTTT
abundance: .
j_gene: TRBJ1-5
v_gene: TRBV28
d_gene: .

CDR3aa: CASSLSGSSYEQYF
CDR3nt: TGTGCCAGCAGTTTGTCCGGGAGCTCCTACGAGCAGTACTTC
abundance: .
j_gene: TRBJ2-7
v_gene: TRBV28
d_gene: .

CDR3aa: CASSQGGDDLAGARVEQYF
CDR3nt: TGCGCCAGCAGCCAAGGAGGGGACGATCTAGCGGGAGCCAGAGTGGAGCAGTACTTC
abundance: .
j_gene: TRBJ2-5
v_gene: TRBV4-1
d_gene: TRBD2

CDR3aa: CASTQGGDPDTQYF
CDR3nt: TGTGCCAGTACCCAAGGGGGGGACCCAGATACGCAGTATTTT
abundance: .
j_gene: TRBJ2-3
v_gene: TRBV19
d_gene: .

CDR3aa: CASSRPDRGQGEAFF
CDR3nt: TGTGCCAGCAGTCGGCCCGACAGGGGGCAGGGTGAAGCTTTCTTT
abundance: .
j_gene: TRBJ1-1
v_gene: TRBV6-6
d_gene: TRBD1

CDR3aa: CASRLAWDASYEQYF
CDR3nt: TGTGCCAGCAGACTAGCGTGGGACGCTTCCTACGAGCAGTACTTC
abundance: .
j_gene: TRBJ2-7
v_gene: TRBV27
d_gene: TRBD2

CDR3aa: CASSQDLATKNIQYF
CDR3nt: TGCGCCAGCAGCCAAGATCTAGCCACCAAAAACATTCAGTACTTC
abundance: .
j_gene: TRBJ2-4
v_gene: TRBV4-3
d_gene: .

CDR3aa: CASSGLAGAGELFF
CDR3nt: TGTGCCAGCAGCGGACTAGCGGGGGCCGGGGAGCTGTTTTTT
abundance: .
j_gene: TRBJ2-2
v_gene: TRBV2
d_gene: TRBD2

CDR3aa: CASSSLAGGPNEQFF
CDR3nt: TGTGCCAGCAGCTCACTAGCGGGAGGGCCAAATGAGCAGTTCTTC
abundance: .
j_gene: TRBJ2-1
v_gene: TRBV5-4
d_gene: TRBD2

CDR3aa: CASSYSTGWEQYF
CDR3nt: TGTGCCAGCAGTTACTCGACGGGGTGGGAGCAGTACTTC
abundance: once
j_gene: TRBJ2-7
v_gene: TRBV6-6
d_gene: .

CDR3aa: CASNGGSLQETQYF
CDR3nt: TGTGCCAGCAACGGAGGGAGCCTTCAAGAGACCCAGTACTTC
abundance: .
j_gene: TRBJ2-5
v_gene: TRBV6-5
d_gene: .

CDR3aa: CASRTGDGGLEQYF
CDR3nt: TGCGCCAGCAGGACAGGGGACGGCGGCTTGGAGCAGTACTTC
abundance: .
j_gene: TRBJ2-5
v_gene: TRBV10-2
d_gene: TRBD1

CDR3aa: CASSPQGTNEKLFF
CDR3nt: TGTGCCAGCAGCCCACAGGGAACTAATGAAAAACTGTTTTTT
abundance: .
j_gene: TRBJ1-4
v_gene: TRBV2
d_gene: .

CDR3aa: CASSKRDRVSEQYF
CDR3nt: TGTGCCAGTAGTAAACGGGACAGGGTATCCGAGCAGTACTTC
abundance: .
j_gene: TRBJ2-7
v_gene: TRBV19
d_gene: TRBD1

CDR3aa: CASSVVPSGRGNEQFF
CDR3nt: TGTGCCAGCAGCGTAGTGCCTAGCGGGAGGGGCAATGAGCAGTTCTTC
abundance: .
j_gene: TRBJ2-1
v_gene: TRBV9
d_gene: TRBD2

CDR3aa: CASKRDTEAFF
CDR3nt: TGTGCCAGCAAACGAGACACTGAAGCTTTCTTT
abundance: .
j_gene: TRBJ1-1
v_gene: TRBV6-5
d_gene: .

CDR3aa: CASSPGQGSTDTQYF
CDR3nt: TGTGCCAGCAGCCCCGGACAGGGCAGCACAGATACGCAGTATTTT
abundance: once
j_gene: TRBJ2-3
v_gene: TRBV7-6
d_gene: TRBD1

CDR3aa: CASSLTGAYEQYF
CDR3nt: TGTGCCAGCAGCTTAACGGGAGCTTACGAGCAGTACTTC
abundance: .
j_gene: TRBJ2-7
v_gene: TRBV7-2
d_gene: .

CDR3aa: CASSLVTGTSGRAPYNEQFF
CDR3nt: TGTGCCAGCTCACTCGTAACCGGGACTAGCGGGAGGGCCCCCTACAATGAGCAGTTCTTC
abundance: once
j_gene: TRBJ2-1
v_gene: TRBV18
d_gene: TRBD2

CDR3aa: CASSPAFFRDPRNEQFF
CDR3nt: TGCGCCAGCAGCCCGGCATTTTTCCGGGATCCTAGGAATGAGCAGTTCTTC
abundance: .
j_gene: TRBJ2-1
v_gene: TRBV5-1
d_gene: .

CDR3aa: CASSRDRATGELFF
CDR3nt: TGTGCCAGCAGTAGGGACAGGGCGACCGGGGAGCTGTTTTTT
abundance: .
j_gene: TRBJ2-2
v_gene: TRBV6-1
d_gene: TRBD1

CDR3aa: CASSQLGQGGNTIYF
CDR3nt: TGTGCCAGCAGCCAGCTGGGACAGGGGGGAAACACCATATATTTT
abundance: .
j_gene: TRBJ1-3
v_gene: TRBV7-9
d_gene: TRBD1

CDR3aa: CASSLVRLPYEQYF
CDR3nt: TGTGCCAGCAGCTTAGTGCGGTTACCCTACGAGCAGTACTTC
abundance: few
j_gene: TRBJ2-7
v_gene: TRBV11-2
d_gene: .

CDR3aa: CASSYSMSEINEQFF
CDR3nt: TGTGCCAGCAGTTACTCGATGTCCGAGATCAATGAGCAGTTCTTC
abundance: few
j_gene: TRBJ2-1
v_gene: TRBV6-6
d_gene: .

CDR3aa: CASSLTSGVYEQYF
CDR3nt: TGTGCCAGCAGCTTGACTAGCGGCGTCTACGAGCAGTACTTC
abundance: .
j_gene: TRBJ2-7
v_gene: TRBV7-9
d_gene: TRBD2

CDR3aa: CASSPLPDYGYTF
CDR3nt: TGTGCCAGCAGCCCTCTTCCGGACTATGGCTACACCTTC
abundance: .
j_gene: TRBJ1-2
v_gene: TRBV6-5
d_gene: .

CDR3aa: CASSSGGETQYF
CDR3nt: TGTGCCAGCAGCTCCGGGGGGGAGACCCAGTACTTC
abundance: .
j_gene: TRBJ2-5
v_gene: TRBV5-5
d_gene: TRBD2

CDR3aa: CASSQGSTTGGLGIGEKLFF
CDR3nt: TGCGCCAGCAGCCAAGGAAGTACCACAGGGGGGCTTGGTATAGGCGAAAAACTGTTTTTT
abundance: few
j_gene: TRBJ1-4
v_gene: TRBV4-1
d_gene: TRBD1

CDR3aa: CASSMGTSGRGETQYF
CDR3nt: TGTGCCAGTAGTATGGGGACTAGCGGGAGGGGGGAGACCCAGTACTTC
abundance: .
j_gene: TRBJ2-5
v_gene: TRBV19
d_gene: TRBD2

CDR3aa: CASSSRLAGGTDTQYF
CDR3nt: TGTGCCAGCAGTTCTCGACTAGCGGGAGGGACAGATACGCAGTATTTT
abundance: few
j_gene: TRBJ2-3
v_gene: TRBV6-5
d_gene: TRBD2

CDR3aa: CASSIDFPTSVAKNIQYF
CDR3nt: TGTGCCAGTAGTATAGATTTCCCAACTAGCGTAGCCAAAAACATTCAGTACTTC
abundance: .
j_gene: TRBJ2-4
v_gene: TRBV19
d_gene: TRBD2

CDR3aa: CASSLEQGFGETQYF
CDR3nt: TGCGCCAGCAGCTTGGAACAGGGGTTTGGAGAGACCCAGTACTTC
abundance: .
j_gene: TRBJ2-5
v_gene: TRBV5-1
d_gene: TRBD1

CDR3aa: CSAMTAGTQYF
CDR3nt: TGCAGTGCAATGACCGCGGGGACCCAGTACTTC
abundance: few
j_gene: TRBJ2-5
v_gene: TRBV20-1
d_gene: .

CDR3aa: CASSLGGSSYEQYF
CDR3nt: TGCGCCAGCAGCTTGGGAGGGAGCTCCTACGAGCAGTACTTC
abundance: .
j_gene: TRBJ2-7
v_gene: TRBV5-1
d_gene: .

CDR3aa: CASTAGGLATDTQYF
CDR3nt: TGTGCCAGCACCGCCGGAGGACTCGCCACAGATACGCAGTATTTT
abundance: .
j_gene: TRBJ2-3
v_gene: TRBV9
d_gene: .

CDR3aa: CATRGLAYEQYF
CDR3nt: TGTGCCACCCGTGGGCTAGCGTACGAGCAGTACTTC
abundance: .
j_gene: TRBJ2-7
v_gene: TRBV19
d_gene: .

CDR3aa: CASTGRGLAGYEQYF
CDR3nt: TGTGCCAGCACCGGAAGGGGGCTAGCGGGTTACGAGCAGTACTTC
abundance: .
j_gene: TRBJ2-7
v_gene: TRBV27
d_gene: .

CDR3aa: CASSYNRQETQYF
CDR3nt: TGTGCCAGCAGTTACAACAGGCAAGAGACCCAGTACTTC
abundance: .
j_gene: TRBJ2-5
v_gene: TRBV6-6
d_gene: .

CDR3aa: CASSLKASGGSDTQYF
CDR3nt: TGTGCCAGCAGCTTAAAGGCTAGCGGGGGATCAGATACGCAGTATTTT
abundance: .
j_gene: TRBJ2-3
v_gene: TRBV7-8
d_gene: TRBD2

CDR3aa: CASSLTTGSSGANVLTF
CDR3nt: TGTGCCAGCAGCTTAACTACAGGGAGCTCTGGGGCCAACGTCCTGACTTTC
abundance: .
j_gene: TRBJ2-6
v_gene: TRBV5-4
d_gene: .

CDR3aa: CASRLTGNQPQHF
CDR3nt: TGTGCCAGCAGACTGACAGGCAATCAGCCCCAGCATTTT
abundance: .
j_gene: TRBJ1-5
v_gene: TRBV6-1
d_gene: .